These T cell receptor beta chains were read from a single sample in a study of CD8 T cells in Susac syndrome. TCRdb reprocessed the immunoSEQ multiplex PCR reads with MiXCR, giving one entry per CDR3 protein. The sample has roughly 150,000 distinct CDR3 sequences; roughly 95% are singletons. Material for sequencing was CD4+ T cells from PBMCs. These receptors were collected from a human donor with multiple sclerosis. The CDR3 runs from the conserved cysteine through the conserved F or W. The order of the fields is V gene, clone size, J gene, CDR3 protein. Clone size is shown for a subset of rows, as once, few, many or a class of expanded clone.

V: TRBV12-3/TRBV12-4; size: NA; J: TRBJ2-1; CDR3: CASSKEPVSNEQFF
V: TRBV7-7; size: NA; J: TRBJ2-5; CDR3: CASSFGYQETQYF
V: TRBV29-1; size: once; J: TRBJ2-3; CDR3: CSVTIGLAGFWVADTQYF
V: TRBV10-3; size: NA; J: TRBJ2-1; CDR3: CAISETGASSYNEQFF
V: TRBV2; size: once; J: TRBJ2-3; CDR3: CASSDRLVGVAQYF
V: TRBV7-2; size: NA; J: TRBJ2-1; CDR3: CASSPLGPQGNNEQFF
V: TRBV11-3; size: NA; J: TRBJ2-7; CDR3: CASSVGGQPTYEQYF
V: TRBV18; size: NA; J: TRBJ2-7; CDR3: CASSSGPAGEQYF
V: TRBV27; size: NA; J: TRBJ2-4; CDR3: CASSPGTGLAKNIQYF
V: TRBV7-9; size: NA; J: TRBJ2-3; CDR3: CASSPSWDTQYF
V: TRBV29-1; size: NA; J: TRBJ1-4; CDR3: CSVVSQGNEKLFF
V: TRBV9; size: NA; J: TRBJ1-4; CDR3: CASSEGRITKKLFF
V: TRBV4-1; size: NA; J: TRBJ1-2; CDR3: CASSQDGRYTF
V: TRBV3-1; size: NA; J: TRBJ2-3; CDR3: CASSQNTGTDTQYF
V: TRBV4-3; size: NA; J: TRBJ1-2; CDR3: CASSQEWGLASYGYTF
V: TRBV12-5; size: NA; J: TRBJ1-1; CDR3: CASGPDRWGAEAFF
V: TRBV29-1; size: NA; J: TRBJ1-4; CDR3: CSAGRGVANEKLFF
V: TRBV7-2; size: NA; J: TRBJ1-2; CDR3: CASSLVGYYGYTF
V: TRBV30; size: NA; J: TRBJ1-1; CDR3: CAWTRGLGTEAFF
V: TRBV30; size: NA; J: TRBJ2-2; CDR3: CAWSVGGRTGELFF
V: TRBV5-1; size: NA; J: TRBJ1-1; CDR3: CASSLGAGSTEAFF
V: TRBV24-1; size: NA; J: TRBJ2-2; CDR3: CATSDLPGTGNTGELFF
V: TRBV10-3; size: NA; J: TRBJ2-3; CDR3: CASTVEAGNTDTQYF
V: TRBV9; size: NA; J: TRBJ1-2; CDR3: CASSRGPGGGYTF
V: TRBV3-1; size: NA; J: TRBJ2-7; CDR3: CASSTGTGGYEQYF
V: TRBV28; size: NA; J: TRBJ2-7; CDR3: CASSITTSYEQYF
V: TRBV10-3; size: NA; J: TRBJ2-5; CDR3: CAIGRTGTGEETQYF
V: TRBV24-1; size: NA; J: TRBJ2-3; CDR3: CATSDFRGDTQYF
V: TRBV20-1; size: NA; J: TRBJ2-1; CDR3: CSAGKLADSYNEQFF
V: TRBV13; size: NA; J: TRBJ2-1; CDR3: CASSSPLRDSYNEQFF
V: TRBV5-4; size: NA; J: TRBJ1-4; CDR3: CASSLKGAEKLFF
V: TRBV6-6; size: NA; J: TRBJ1-1; CDR3: CASSSWNTEAFF
V: TRBV28; size: NA; J: TRBJ2-6; CDR3: CASSYFSGANVLTF
V: TRBV12-5; size: NA; J: TRBJ2-1; CDR3: CASGFLGLAVLGNEQFF